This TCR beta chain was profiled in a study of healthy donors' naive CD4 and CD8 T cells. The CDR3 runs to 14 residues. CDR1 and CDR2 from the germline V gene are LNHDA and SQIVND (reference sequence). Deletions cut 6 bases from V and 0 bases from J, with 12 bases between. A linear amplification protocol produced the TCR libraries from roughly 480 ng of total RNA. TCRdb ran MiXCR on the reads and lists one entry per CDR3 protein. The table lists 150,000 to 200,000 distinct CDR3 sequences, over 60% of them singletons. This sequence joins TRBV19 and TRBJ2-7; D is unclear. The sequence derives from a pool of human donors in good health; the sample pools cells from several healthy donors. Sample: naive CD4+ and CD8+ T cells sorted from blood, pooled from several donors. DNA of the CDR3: TGTGCCAGTAGCAGACAATCTTCCTCCTACGAGCAGTACTTC. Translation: CASSRQSSSYEQYF. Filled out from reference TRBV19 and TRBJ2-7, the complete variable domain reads DGGITQSPKYLFRKEGQNVTLSCEQNLNHDAMYWYRQDPGQGLRLIYYSQIVNDFQKGDIAEGYSVSREKKESFPLTVTSAQKNPTAFYLCASSRQSSSYEQYFGPGTRLTVT.